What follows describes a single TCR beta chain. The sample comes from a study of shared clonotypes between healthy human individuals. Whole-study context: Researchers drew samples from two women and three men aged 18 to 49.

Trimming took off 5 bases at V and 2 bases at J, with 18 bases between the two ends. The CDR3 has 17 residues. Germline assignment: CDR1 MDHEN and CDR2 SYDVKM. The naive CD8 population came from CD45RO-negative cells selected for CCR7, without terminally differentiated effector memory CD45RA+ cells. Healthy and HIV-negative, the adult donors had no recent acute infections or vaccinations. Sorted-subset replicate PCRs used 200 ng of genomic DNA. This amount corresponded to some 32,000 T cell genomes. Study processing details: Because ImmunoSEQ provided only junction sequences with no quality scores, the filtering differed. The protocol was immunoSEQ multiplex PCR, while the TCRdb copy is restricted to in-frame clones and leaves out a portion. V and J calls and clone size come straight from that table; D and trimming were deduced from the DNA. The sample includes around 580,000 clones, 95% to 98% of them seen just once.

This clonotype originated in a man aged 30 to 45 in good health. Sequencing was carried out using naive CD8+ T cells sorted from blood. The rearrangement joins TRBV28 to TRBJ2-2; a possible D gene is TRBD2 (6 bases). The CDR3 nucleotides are TGTGCCAGCAGTCCCCGAGGAGCGGGTGAAAACACCGGGGAGCTGTTTTTT. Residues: CASSPRGAGENTGELFF.